This T cell receptor beta chain was retrieved from a study of early T cells in non-severe SARS-CoV-2 infection. The study's findings and limits: Matching with VDJdb favored anti-spike CD8 responses (missing private and CD4 specificities).

V was cut by 6 bases and J by 8 bases, with 16 bases left in between. Germline values: CDR1 KGHSH, CDR2 LQKENI. The CDR3 loop spans 13 amino acids. A remark on this clonotype: What it recognizes is unknown.

TCRdb re-analysed the 5' RACE reads in MiXCR, keeping a single row per CDR3 protein. Of 60,000 or so distinct CDR3 sequences in the sample, roughly 13% were seen once. The sequence was collected from an adult who was a healthcare worker with PCR-confirmed SARS-CoV-2 infection or an uninfected control (not recorded which). The chain joins TRBV18 to TRBJ1-2; D perhaps matches TRBD1 (5 bases). The sample here was whole blood, taken at baseline. CDR3 residues: CASSEGSSSGYTF. CDR3 nucleotide sequence: TGTGCCAGCTCCGAGGGGTCCTCGTCCGGCTACACCTTC.